These 9 T cell receptor beta chains were all obtained from the same sample, sequenced in a study of T cells after yellow fever vaccination. TCRdb analysed the 5' RACE reads with MiXCR anew, one entry per CDR3 protein. The data contain some 300,000 distinct CDR3 sequences, about 11% of them singletons. Sequencing used CD4+ T cells sorted from PBMCs, obtained 45 days after the yellow fever booster vaccination. These receptors all come from a young man who received the YFV17D yellow fever vaccine.

This clonotype turned up a few times. This chain uses TRBV7-3 with TRBJ2-1, with 15 bases lining up with TRBD2. The V segment lost 1 base and the J segment 10 bases; nucleotides outside the gene matches: 8. Germline V gene data show CDR1 as SGHTA and CDR2 as FQGTGA. This CDR3 comprises 17 residues. CDR3 amino acids: CASSLMAGLAGGNEQFF. CDR3 coding DNA: TGTGCCAGCAGCTTAATGGCGGGACTAGCGGGGGGAAACGAGCAGTTCTTC.

The CDR3 region is CASSGEGTSGADTQYF. In DNA form, the CDR3 reads TGTGCCAGCAGCGGGGAGGGGACTAGCGGGGCAGATACGCAGTATTTT. The chain joins TRBV9 to TRBJ2-3; TRBD2 matches at 13 bases. The CDR3 runs to 16 residues. The J segment lost 4 bases and the V segment lost 3 bases, leaving 5 bases of the junction unmatched. Germline V CDR1 and CDR2: SGDLS, YYNGEE.

The chain carries TRBV5-1 and TRBJ2-1; 10 bases map to TRBD1. The CDR3 is made up of 13 amino acids. Germline V CDR1 and CDR2: SGHRS, YFSETQ. Trimming at V came to 5 bases and at J to 7 bases, leaving 3 bases not matched to a gene. As DNA, the CDR3 is TGCGCCAGCAGAATGGGACAGGGGAATGAGCAGTTCTTC. Its translation: CASRMGQGNEQFF.

The V and J genes are TRBV5-1 and TRBJ2-1; D is possibly TRBD2 (6 bases). The CDR3 runs to 16 residues. V shed 0 bases and J shed 0 bases, with 10 bases lying between them. Germline values: CDR1 SGHRS, CDR2 YFSETQ. The CDR3 sequence is CASSLASRGSYNEQFF. The CDR3 DNA reads TGCGCCAGCAGCTTGGCTTCGCGGGGCTCCTACAATGAGCAGTTCTTC.

V is TRBV25-1 and J is TRBJ1-6; the D is unclear. The CDR3 totals 14 residues. V lost 3 bases to trimming and J lost 8 bases, with 11 bases between them. From germline, CDR1 is MGHDK and CDR2 SYGVNS. CDR3 DNA sequence: TGTGCCAGCAGTGAGGCGGGGAGGCATTCACCCCTCCACTTT. It translates to CASSEAGRHSPLHF.

This chain joins TRBV11-1 and TRBJ2-1; D possibly corresponds to TRBD1 (8 bases). Germline V CDR1 and CDR2: SGHAT, FQDESV (reference sequence). V lost 8 bases, J lost 3 bases, and 20 bases lay in between. The length of the CDR3 is 16 residues. CDR3 DNA: TGTGCCAGCCGAGGAACGGGGGGACAGGACTACAATGAGCAGTTCTTC. Protein sequence: CASRGTGGQDYNEQFF. Combining the CDR3 with reference TRBV11-1 and TRBJ2-1 gives the whole variable domain EAEVAQSPRYKITEKSQAVAFWCDPISGHATLYWYRQILGQGPELLVQFQDESVVDDSQLPKDRFSAERLKGVDSTLKIQPAELGDSAMYLCASRGTGGQDYNEQFFGPGTRLTVL.

This clonotype was counted between two and nine times. This chain connects TRBV6-5 to TRBJ1-6; D not resolved. CDR3 length: 16 residues. Germline V lookup: CDR1 MNHEY, CDR2 SVGAGI. The V end was cut by 0 bases, the J end by 8 bases, with 14 bases between. CDR3 in DNA: TGTGCCAGCAGTTACTCCCAGATCTTGCTGGATTCACCCCTCCACTTT. Amino acid sequence: CASSYSQILLDSPLHF.

The V gene is TRBV11-3, the J gene TRBJ2-1, with TRBD2 identical over 8 bases. The CDR3 length is 13 residues. CDR1 is SGHNT and CDR2 is YENEEA in the germline V gene. The V segment lost 5 bases and the J segment 10 bases; nucleotides outside the gene matches: 7. The CDR3 DNA reads as TGTGCCAGCAGCCCCGGGGGGGGCCGAGAGCAGTTCTTC. It codes for CASSPGGGREQFF.

The V and J genes are TRBV6-5 and TRBJ1-1; no reliable D call. CDR1 and CDR2 (germline): MNHEY, SVGAGI. CDR3 length equals 14 residues. Deletions cut 1 base from V and 5 bases from J, with 11 bases between. This CDR3 reads CASSYYQGRTEAFF. In nucleotides, the CDR3 is TGTGCCAGCAGTTACTATCAAGGGCGGACTGAAGCTTTCTTT.